The 21 T cell receptor beta chains given below trace back to one sample, sequenced in a study of shared T cell receptors in the human thymus (dated by TCRdb to about 2021). To prepare the library, the immunoSEQ multiplex PCR assay was applied. TCRdb limited this immuneACCESS table to in-frame rearrangements with V and J called. A share of clones is missing; checked studies link under half to unresolved V genes, and the rest is unexplained. Recorded for this sample are fewer than 700,000 clones; more than 75% of them occurred a single time. The leading ten clones occupy 0.0095% to 0.012% of the sample. The same data also contributed to another study, on human thymus T cells.

Sequencing input: thymocytes. The receptors stem from a boy under two years old with a congenital heart defect. Donor details come from another sample of the same person, matched by shared clones.

This clone has only one observation. The chain is built from TRBV29-1 and TRBJ2-7; possible D gene TRBD1, 6 bases. The CDR3 length is 13 residues. Germline lookup yields CDR1 SQVTM and CDR2 ANQGSEA. V was trimmed by 7 bases and J by 7 bases, leaving 20 bases between them. As DNA, the CDR3 is TGCAGCGCCACAGGGACGGATTTAGGGGAGCAGTACTTC. This codes for CSATGTDLGEQYF.

This clone was seen a single time. The chain employs TRBV4-1 and TRBJ1-3; D is perhaps TRBD1 (6 bases). CDR3 length: 15 residues. V shed 4 bases and J shed 2 bases, with 12 bases lying between them. Germline V gene data show CDR1 as MGHRA and CDR2 as YSYEKL. CDR3 nucleotide sequence: TGCGCCAGCAGCCGCCGGCAGGGGCCTGGAAACACCATATATTTT. Translated: CASSRRQGPGNTIYF.

V gene TRBV28 combines with J gene TRBJ1-5; 7 nucleotides line up with TRBD1. Germline V gives CDR1 MDHEN, CDR2 SYDVKM. V lost 0 bases and J lost 5; bases outside the gene matches: 10. This CDR3 has 17 amino acids. Written as DNA, the CDR3 is TGTGCCAGCAGTTTATGGGCCGGAAGGGGGCGCGATCAGCCCCAGCATTTT. It yields the protein CASSLWAGRGRDQPQHF.

The rearrangement links TRBV4-3 to TRBJ2-7; TRBD2 matches 11 bases. CDR3 size: 17 residues. CDR1 is LGHNA, CDR2 YSLEER, per germline. V gave up 0 bases and J gave up 1 base; unmatched junction bases: 5. The CDR3 DNA follows: TGCGCCAGCAGCCAAGAGCCGGGACTAGCGGAGTCCTACGAGCAGTACTTC. Amino acid sequence: CASSQEPGLAESYEQYF.

As DNA, the CDR3 is TGCGCCAGCAGCCATGCTTACCGGGGGGGCACAGATACGCAGTATTTT. Its protein is CASSHAYRGGTDTQYF. The gene calls are TRBV4-1 and TRBJ2-3, with 7 positions matching TRBD2. The CDR3 has 16 amino acids. Germline V gene sequence: CDR1 MGHRA, CDR2 YSYEKL. Losses at the gene ends were 3 bases for V and 1 base for J; bases not matched to a gene: 7.

This clone was detected only a few times. The V gene is TRBV4-3, the J gene TRBJ2-1, with no clear D. This CDR3 region has 13 residues. The germline V gene has CDR1 LGHNA and CDR2 YSLEER. Trimming shortened V by 1 base and J by 6 bases, and 7 bases separated the two germline ends. CDR3 nucleotide sequence: TGCGCCAGCAGCCAAGTGGCGGTCAATGAGCAGTTCTTC. Encoded protein: CASSQVAVNEQFF.

The chain has TRBV9 and TRBJ2-6; 8 bases line up with TRBD2. This CDR3 is 17 amino acids long. Germline assignment: CDR1 SGDLS and CDR2 YYNGEE. J lost 2 bases, V lost 0 bases, and 4 bases had no gene match. CDR3 residues: CASSVARAGAGANVLTF. The CDR3 DNA follows: TGTGCCAGCAGCGTAGCGAGAGCGGGAGCTGGGGCCAACGTCCTGACTTTC.

The chain joins TRBV25-1 to TRBJ2-5, with 10 bases aligning to TRBD1. The germline V gene has CDR1 MGHDK and CDR2 SYGVNS. The CDR3 covers 16 residues. V lost 7 bases, J lost 2 bases, and 10 bases stayed unmatched. The CDR3, as DNA: TGTGCCAGCACTCCCCGGGGACAGGGGAATCAAGAGACCCAGTACTTC. Its translation: CASTPRGQGNQETQYF.

V and J are TRBV30 and TRBJ2-7; TRBD1 is a possible D gene (5 bases). This CDR3 region has 15 residues. The germline CDR1 and CDR2 sequences are GTSNPN and SVGIG (reference sequence). With 3 bases removed from V and 2 bases from J, the gap between germline ends came to 17 bases. The CDR3 nucleotides read TGTGCCTGGAGCCCGACGGACACCTTCGCCTACGAGCAGTACTTC. It translates to CAWSPTDTFAYEQYF.

The rearrangement uses TRBV5-8 and TRBJ2-7; 9 bases match TRBD1. CDR1 SGHTS and CDR2 YDEGEE come from the germline V gene. The J segment lost 0 bases and the V segment lost 0 bases, leaving 7 bases of the junction unmatched. There are 17 residues in the CDR3. CDR3 sequence: CASSLVGGQGSSYEQYF. CDR3 nucleotide sequence: TGTGCCAGCAGCTTGGTTGGGGGACAGGGAAGCTCCTACGAGCAGTACTTC.

This sequence joins TRBV6-1 and TRBJ2-7; 7 nucleotides match TRBD1. The J segment lost 2 bases and the V segment lost 1 base, leaving 17 bases of the junction unmatched. Germline V CDR1 and CDR2: MNHNS, SASEGT. The CDR3 extends over 19 amino acids. The chain's CDR3 is CASSEVLTIVGGLTYEQYF. In DNA, the CDR3 is TGTGCCAGCAGTGAAGTATTGACAATAGTAGGGGGCCTCACCTACGAGCAGTACTTC.

The V call is TRBV28, the J call TRBJ2-7, with D perhaps matching TRBD2 (6 bases). The CDR3 totals 13 residues. The germline V gene has CDR1 MDHEN and CDR2 SYDVKM. V dropped 6 bases and J dropped 3 bases, with 12 bases sitting between them. CDR3 DNA: TGTGCCAGCAGGGGGATGGACTACTACGAGCAGTACTTC. Residues: CASRGMDYYEQYF.

The V and J genes are TRBV7-9 and TRBJ2-3, with 9 bases lining up with TRBD1. The CDR3 loop spans 14 amino acids. Germline V gene data show CDR1 as SEHNR and CDR2 as FQNEAQ (reference sequence). The V and J ends lost 5 bases and 4 bases, in that order; junction bases with no gene match: 4. Here the CDR3 reads CASSGTGRADTQYF. The CDR3 DNA reads as TGTGCCAGCAGCGGGACAGGGAGGGCAGATACGCAGTATTTT.

The rearrangement uses TRBV4-1 and TRBJ2-1; TRBD2 matches 7 bases. CDR1 MGHRA and CDR2 YSYEKL come from the germline V gene. The CDR3 is 19 amino acids. V lost 0 bases to trimming and J lost 3 bases; unmatched junction nucleotides: 14. CDR3 sequence: CASSQDHHPKRDYYNEQFF. For the CDR3, the DNA is TGCGCCAGCAGCCAAGACCATCATCCTAAGCGGGATTACTACAATGAGCAGTTCTTC.

The V gene is TRBV19, the J gene TRBJ1-1, with 11 bases identical to TRBD1. This CDR3 has 15 amino acids. Per germline, CDR1 LNHDA and CDR2 SQIVND (reference sequence). With 0 bases clipped from V and 6 bases from J, the junction kept 3 bases outside the gene matches. The CDR3 reads CASSIDTGQGAEAFF. For the CDR3, the DNA is TGTGCCAGTAGTATAGATACGGGACAGGGGGCTGAAGCTTTCTTT.

The rearrangement links TRBV28 to TRBJ2-1; 12 bases line up with TRBD2. The length of the CDR3 is 15 residues. Germline CDR1 reads MDHEN; CDR2 reads SYDVKM. The ends lost 6 bases at V and 9 bases at J; junction bases unmatched: 9. CDR3 region: CASRIHLAGGSEQFF. Written as DNA, the CDR3 is TGTGCCAGCAGAATCCACCTAGCGGGAGGGAGTGAGCAGTTCTTC.

V is TRBV28 and J is TRBJ2-5; 7 nucleotides match TRBD2. The CDR3 is made up of 18 amino acids. The V gene's germline CDR1 is MDHEN and CDR2 SYDVKM. V trimming: 7 bases; J trimming: 5 bases; junction bases outside the gene matches: 22. The CDR3 sequence: CASNTVAGSPSRRETQYF. The CDR3 DNA reads as TGTGCCAGCAATACCGTAGCGGGCAGCCCCTCGAGGAGGGAGACCCAGTACTTC.

The chain recombines TRBV5-4 with TRBJ2-7; 8 nucleotides line up with TRBD2. Germline-derived CDR1 and CDR2 are SGHNT and YYREEE (reference sequence). This CDR3 is built from 16 residues. The V and J ends lost 4 bases and 5 bases, in that order; junction bases with no gene match: 14. Here the CDR3 DNA reads TGTGCCAGCAGCGCCACCGGGACTAGGGCAATCCACGAGCAGTACTTC. Translating gives CASSATGTRAIHEQYF.

The V and J genes are TRBV20-1 and TRBJ1-5; D remains ambiguous. V lost 7 bases to trimming and J lost 10 bases, with 5 bases between them. Germline V gene data show CDR1 as DFQATT and CDR2 as SNEGSKA (reference sequence). The CDR3 contains 8 residues. This chain's CDR3 is CSVGPQHF. The CDR3 DNA reads as TGCAGTGTCGGTCCCCAGCATTTT.

This chain joins TRBV27 and TRBJ2-1, with 9 bases lining up with TRBD2. This CDR3 has 17 residues. The junction had 11 bases not matched to a gene; V was cut back by 2 bases and J by 6 bases. The germline gives CDR1 MNHEY, CDR2 SMNVEV (reference sequence). The CDR3 protein is CASSLKGASGVSNEQFF. Written as DNA, the CDR3 is TGTGCCAGCAGTTTAAAGGGGGCTAGCGGGGTTTCCAATGAGCAGTTCTTC.

CDR3 bases: TGTGCCAGCAGTTTAGCGCTTCGGGACGAGCAGTACTTC. Translation: CASSLALRDEQYF. The chain carries TRBV27 and TRBJ2-7; D not certain. Germline assignment: CDR1 MNHEY and CDR2 SMNVEV (reference sequence). V lost 2 bases to trimming and J lost 5 bases, with 10 bases between them. The CDR3 runs to 13 residues.